The rows below give T cell receptor beta chains drawn from one sample of a study of blood T cell repertoires in COVID-19. The assay was immunoSEQ multiplex PCR, and TCRdb's table has in-frame clones only and misses some. The sample has 100,000 or so clones; 82% are singletons. Sequencing was carried out using peripheral blood. These receptors originate from a man aged 45-65 years with active or convalescent COVID-19. Each CDR3 is given with its conserved first and last residue. Fields, in order: V gene, CDR3 length, clone size, CDR3 protein. Part of the rows lack a size; the others show once, few, many or a class for expanded clones.

TRBV24-1,15,NA,CATSDWAGPEETQYF
TRBV28,14,NA,CASSLEGQHYGYTF
TRBV19,12,NA,CASSISGGEQYF
TRBV18,16,few,CASSPSNGVSGNTIYF
TRBV5-1,14,NA,CASSRQGAGNTIYF
TRBV10-1,15,few,CASSEGTANTGELFF
TRBV15,15,NA,CATSNIQGAVHEQYF
TRBV29-1,12,NA,CSVSGLGNTIYF
TRBV19,17,NA,CASSTGQGISYNSPLHF
TRBV19,15,NA,CASTHRAGAGDTQYF
TRBV7-2,16,NA,CASSSGQGADNYGYTF
TRBV27,15,NA,CASSLFPASTGELFF